This entry features one T cell receptor beta chain sequence. Its antigen is as yet unknown. This CDR3 has 14 residues. Trimming removed 1 base from V and 0 bases from J, with 6 bases in between. The germline gives CDR1 SGHTA, CDR2 FQGNSA. These data come from a study of cytotoxic CD8 clonotypes in ibrutinib-treated CLL. Measured with immunoSEQ multiplex PCR; TCRdb has only the in-frame clones, and not every one. The table records more than 85,000 clones, approximately 78% of them present only once. General observations from the study: The study sampled sustained-remission and progressing patients at different times.

The TCR was taken from a human donor with chronic lymphocytic leukemia. The chain recombines TRBV7-2 with TRBJ1-2; a weak D match, TRBD1 (5 bases). The sequencing used PBMCs, collected after 12 months of ibrutinib treatment. DNA of the CDR3: TGTGCCAGCAGCTTAGTGGGGGCTAACTATGGCTACACCTTC. Its translation: CASSLVGANYGYTF.